Below are 23 T cell receptor beta chains sequenced from a single sample in a study of cytotoxic CD8 clonotypes in ibrutinib-treated CLL. Repertoires were generated with immunoSEQ multiplex PCR, while TCRdb's copy carries only in-frame clones and drops some. The repertoire holds roughly 52,000 clones, 53% seen once, with about 30% in the top ten. The material sequenced was PBMCs, taken after 12 months of ibrutinib treatment. Receptors originate from a human donor with chronic lymphocytic leukemia.

The chain is built from TRBV10-3 and TRBJ2-3, with a weak D call TRBD2 (6 bases). Germline values: CDR1 ENHRY, CDR2 SYGVKD. The CDR3 extends over 15 amino acids. V dropped 5 bases and J dropped 2 bases, with 14 bases sitting between them. This CDR3 is CAISLSGSSTDTQYF. The CDR3 DNA reads as TGTGCCATCAGTTTATCCGGGAGCTCCACAGATACGCAGTATTTT.

A remark on this clone: Other DNA sequences in this specimen translate into the identical CDR3. The V call is TRBV25-1, the J call TRBJ1-5; no clear D. The CDR3 spans 11 residues. With 5 bases removed from V and 10 bases from J, the gap between germline ends came to 9 bases. CDR1 is MGHDK and CDR2 is SYGVNS in the germline V gene. CDR3 in amino acids: CASSWSQPQHF. The CDR3, as DNA: TGTGCCAGCAGTTGGAGTCAACCCCAGCATTTT.

This clone rates as large. This chain connects TRBV1 to TRBJ2-7; the D call of TRBD2 is as the table states it, not checked on the DNA. TRBV1 is reported as a pseudogene. The CDR3 has 16 amino acids. The CDR3 nucleotides are TGCACCAGCAGCCAAGAGACCGCGGAGTTACCCTACGAGCAGTACTTC. Its protein is CTSSQETAELPYEQYF.

V is TRBV5-1 and J is TRBJ2-5; TRBD2 agrees at 11 bases. Losses at the gene ends were 4 bases for V and 2 bases for J; bases not matched to a gene: 10. Germline V gives CDR1 SGHRS, CDR2 YFSETQ. The CDR3 covers 17 residues. CDR3 bases: TGCGCCAGCAGCCCGAGGGGGCCTAGCGGGAGGCAAGAGACCCAGTACTTC. It translates to CASSPRGPSGRQETQYF.

This clone was seen only a few times. The chain couples TRBV7-2 to TRBJ1-2; unclear D gene. The CDR3 extends over 14 amino acids. Germline lookup yields CDR1 SGHTA and CDR2 FQGNSA. V lost 4 bases and J 3 bases, leaving 12 bases between the germline ends. The CDR3: CASSSHQGDYGYTF. In DNA form, the CDR3 reads TGTGCCAGCAGCTCCCACCAAGGAGACTATGGCTACACCTTC.

In DNA form, the CDR3 reads TGTGCCAGCAGCCAAGATCCCTCCTTAGCGGGAGGAAATAATGAGCAGTTCTTC. Translating gives CASSQDPSLAGGNNEQFF. This chain connects TRBV4-2 to TRBJ2-1, with 10 bases matching TRBD2. The CDR3 has 18 amino acids. J gave up 7 bases and V 0 bases, and 12 bases lay outside the gene matches. CDR1 is LGHNA and CDR2 is YNFKEQ in the germline V gene.

The chain links TRBV6-1 to TRBJ2-3; no clear D gene. Germline CDR1 reads MNHNS; CDR2 reads SASEGT. V was clipped by 2 bases and J by 0 bases, with 9 bases between them. CDR3 length equals 15 residues. The chain's CDR3 is CASSETPGSTDTQYF. The CDR3, as DNA: TGTGCCAGCAGTGAAACCCCGGGCAGCACAGATACGCAGTATTTT.

CDR3 sequence reads: CATSRDRAGGQPQHF. CDR3 bases: TGTGCCACCAGCAGGGACAGGGCTGGGGGCCAGCCCCAGCATTTT. The genes are TRBV15 and TRBJ1-5, with 8 bases aligning to TRBD1. V gave up 3 bases and J gave up 7 bases; unmatched junction bases: 8. The CDR3 extends over 15 amino acids. CDR1 is LNHNV and CDR2 is YYDKDF in the germline V gene (reference sequence).

On this clone itself: This sample includes further DNA sequences coding for the same CDR3. The chain is built from TRBV5-1 and TRBJ2-1; possible D gene TRBD2, 6 bases. Trimming took 0 bases from V and 8 from J, leaving 12 bases between them. CDR1 SGHRS and CDR2 YFSETQ come from the germline V gene. This CDR3 is 14 amino acids long. The CDR3 is CASSLAGEGHEQFF. The CDR3 nucleotides read TGCGCCAGCAGCTTGGCGGGAGAAGGCCATGAGCAGTTCTTC.

DNA for the CDR3: TGTGCCAGCAGTGGACAGGGAGGGGTCACTGAAGCTTTCTTT. It encodes CASSGQGGVTEAFF. The chain is built from TRBV28 and TRBJ1-1, with 8 bases matching TRBD1. This CDR3 contains 14 residues. The germline gives CDR1 MDHEN, CDR2 SYDVKM. The V and J ends lost 5 bases and 4 bases, in that order; junction bases with no gene match: 6.

The chain combines TRBV5-1 with TRBJ1-5; TRBD1 aligns across 7 bases. V was pared by 4 bases and J by 4 bases, with 5 bases of the junction left unmatched. Looked up from germline, CDR1 is SGHRS and CDR2 is YFSETQ. This CDR3 spans 14 amino acids. CDR3 nucleotides: TGCGCCAGCAGCGTATCAGGGGGTAATCAGCCCCAGCATTTT. Encoded protein: CASSVSGGNQPQHF.

This clone was seen only a few times. The gene calls are TRBV19 and TRBJ2-2; 8 bases are shared with TRBD1. V lost 8 bases to trimming and J lost 3 bases; unmatched junction nucleotides: 5. The CDR3 is made up of 14 amino acids. The germline V gene encodes CDR1 LNHDA and CDR2 SQIVND (reference sequence). As DNA, the CDR3 is TGTGCCAGTTTCGACAGGGGCCACACCGGGGAGCTGTTTTTT. As protein: CASFDRGHTGELFF.

The chain carries TRBV5-6 and TRBJ1-4; 9 bases are a match to TRBD1. Germline V gene data show CDR1 as SGHDT and CDR2 as YYEEEE. CDR3 length: 15 amino acids. V was clipped by 3 bases and J by 8 bases; unmatched bases: 8. This CDR3 is CASSYPTGGGEKLFF. In DNA, the CDR3 is TGTGCCAGCAGCTATCCTACAGGGGGCGGAGAAAAACTGTTTTTT.

This clone showed up just a few times. The CDR3 spells CASSYGTSSTDTQYF. The CDR3 nucleotides read TGTGCCAGCAGCTACGGAACCTCTAGCACAGATACGCAGTATTTT. The V call is TRBV11-3, the J call TRBJ2-3; no definite D call. The CDR3 length is 15 residues. Per the germline V gene, CDR1 is SGHNT and CDR2 is YENEEA. V lost 4 bases and J lost 0, with 11 bases in between.

This clone occurred a few times. This chain links TRBV6-4 with TRBJ1-1; 7 nucleotides match TRBD1. The length of the CDR3 is 14 residues. V lost 5 bases, J lost 6 bases, and 9 bases stayed unmatched. Germline-derived CDR1 and CDR2 are MRHNA and SNTAGT. The CDR3 DNA reads as TGTGCCAGCAGTTGGACAGGTTTTTATTCTGAAGCTTTCTTT. Translating gives CASSWTGFYSEAFF.

This clone was found a few times. The chain couples TRBV29-1 to TRBJ1-1, with D perhaps matching TRBD1 (6 bases). The germline V gene has CDR1 SQVTM and CDR2 ANQGSEA. The CDR3 has 14 residues. The V gene lost 4 bases and the J gene lost 4 bases, with 16 bases spanning the gap. CDR3 coding DNA: TGCAGCGTTGCTCCTCAGGGGTGGGCCACTGAAGCTTTCTTT. It specifies CSVAPQGWATEAFF.

This clone has more than one count but fewer than ten. J is TRBJ2-7 and V is TRBV30; tentative D call: TRBD1 (6 bases). Germline CDR1 and CDR2: GTSNPN and SVGIG (reference sequence). Trimming stripped 3 bases from V and 6 bases from J, with 12 bases between. The CDR3 covers 12 residues. CDR3 in amino acids: CAWRPHRAEQYF. CDR3 nucleotides: TGTGCCTGGAGACCCCACAGGGCCGAGCAGTACTTC.

The table lists this clone with a few counts. The chain has TRBV6-1 and TRBJ2-3, with 8 bases aligning to TRBD2. Trimming at V came to 4 bases and at J to 3 bases, leaving 0 bases not matched to a gene. The CDR3 covers 13 residues. The germline V gene encodes CDR1 MNHNS and CDR2 SASEGT. The chain's CDR3 is CASSAGGTDTQYF. The CDR3 DNA is TGTGCCAGCAGTGCGGGAGGGACAGATACGCAGTATTTT.

The CDR3 loop reads CASSSRQGYTF. DNA of the CDR3: TGTGCCAGCAGTAGCCGACAGGGCTACACCTTC. The gene calls are TRBV6-6 and TRBJ1-2; tentative D call: TRBD1 (5 bases). Trimming stripped 5 bases from V and 8 bases from J, with 9 bases between. This CDR3 is built from 11 residues. CDR1 and CDR2 (germline): MNHNY, SVGAGI (reference sequence).

The chain carries TRBV28 and TRBJ2-2; no clear D gene. The germline V and J ends were trimmed by 2 bases and 3 bases, with 10 bases remaining between them. The CDR3 length is 15 residues. CDR1 is MDHEN, CDR2 SYDVKM, per germline. The CDR3 nucleotides read TGTGCCAGCAGTTTAATACGTCCGGACACCGGGGAGCTGTTTTTT. Its protein product is CASSLIRPDTGELFF.

J is TRBJ2-1 and V is TRBV11-2; D is uncertain. The length of the CDR3 is 13 residues. Germline assignment: CDR1 SGHAT and CDR2 FQNNGV. V lost 0 bases, J lost 6 bases, and 6 bases lay in between. CDR3 amino acids: CASSLDLPNEQFF. The CDR3 DNA reads as TGTGCCAGCAGCTTAGATCTGCCCAATGAGCAGTTCTTC.

V gene TRBV9 combines with J gene TRBJ2-1; D gene ambiguous. Germline V lookup: CDR1 SGDLS, CDR2 YYNGEE. The CDR3 loop spans 13 amino acids. The V and J ends lost 1 base and 6 bases respectively, with 8 bases between them. The CDR3 DNA reads as TGTGCCAGCAGCGTACACGGCACCAATGAGCAGTTCTTC. This gives the protein CASSVHGTNEQFF. Using reference TRBV9 and TRBJ2-1 for the parts outside the CDR3, the full variable domain is DSGVTQTPKHLITATGQRVTLRCSPRSGDLSVYWYQQSLDQGLQFLIQYYNGEERAKGNILERFSAQQFPDLHSELNLSSLELGDSALYFCASSVHGTNEQFFGPGTRLTVL.

V and J are TRBV6-7 and TRBJ2-3; 10 bases agree with TRBD1. TRBV6-7 is known as an ORF, though its function is uncertain. Losses at the gene ends were 1 base for V and 4 bases for J; bases not matched to a gene: 5. The CDR3 contains 16 residues. The CDR3 loop is CASSYWGQGNADTQYF. The CDR3 DNA reads as TGTGCCAGCAGTTACTGGGGACAGGGGAACGCAGATACGCAGTATTTT.